A selection of T cell receptor beta chains follows, all from one sample in a study of cytomegalovirus exposure and HLA in healthy donors. Libraries were prepared by immunoSEQ multiplex PCR; TCRdb keeps only in-frame clonotypes and omits some of them. This sample carries about 130,000 clones, 84% of them seen once, and the ten largest clones take approximately 3.1%. The sequencing sample was made of PBMCs. These receptors all come from a woman aged 18-29 years in good health and CMV-seropositive. Both conserved end residues are part of each CDR3. Each record gives: J gene, clone size, D gene, V gene, CDR3 protein, CDR3 DNA. The D gene is left open where the match is weak. Clone size, where shown, is once, few, many, or a class for clones that have expanded.

TRBJ1-3 | NA | NA | TRBV7-3 | CASSPEGGNTIYF | TGTGCCAGCAGCCCCGAGGGAGGAAACACCATATATTTT
TRBJ2-7 | NA | TRBD1 | TRBV2 | CASSEWGQGLNYEQYF | TGTGCCAGCAGTGAATGGGGACAGGGATTAAACTACGAGCAGTACTTC
TRBJ2-3 | NA | TRBD1 | TRBV19 | CASSISGGGTDTQYF | TGTGCCAGTAGTATCTCAGGGGGCGGAACAGATACGCAGTATTTT
TRBJ2-7 | NA | NA | TRBV10-3 | CATRGTTYEQYF | TGTGCCACCCGGGGAACGACCTACGAGCAGTACTTC
TRBJ2-3 | NA | NA | TRBV7-9 | CASSLGGGPSTDTQYF | TGTGCCAGCAGCTTAGGGGGGGGGCCCAGCACAGATACGCAGTATTTT
TRBJ1-1 | once | NA | TRBV5-1 | CASSLAGNTEAFF | TGCGCCAGCAGCTTGGCGGGGAACACTGAAGCTTTCTTT
TRBJ2-2 | NA | TRBD1 | TRBV6-5 | CASRTGQMNTGELFF | TGTGCCAGCAGGACGGGACAGATGAACACCGGGGAGCTGTTTTTT
TRBJ2-2 | NA | NA | TRBV19 | CASSIVVRGTGELFF | TGTGCCAGTAGTATAGTGGTCAGAGGGACCGGGGAGCTGTTTTTT
TRBJ2-3 | NA | TRBD2 | TRBV5-1 | CASSLSGGWGSQYF | TGCGCCAGCAGCTTGAGCGGGGGTTGGGGGTCGCAGTATTTT
TRBJ2-3 | NA | TRBD1 | TRBV6-5 | CASSSGTGRTDTQYF | TGTGCCAGCAGTTCCGGGACAGGGCGGACAGATACGCAGTATTTT
TRBJ2-1 | once | NA | TRBV5-1 | CASSPKPSNEQFF | TGCGCCAGCAGCCCCAAGCCGTCCAATGAGCAGTTCTTC
TRBJ2-1 | NA | NA | TRBV4-1 | CASSQEPGHYNEQFF | TGCGCCAGCAGCCAAGAGCCGGGACATTACAATGAGCAGTTCTTC
TRBJ2-5 | NA | NA | TRBV7-9 | CASSLGTRAGETQYF | TGTGCCAGCAGCTTAGGGACGCGGGCGGGAGAGACCCAGTACTTC
TRBJ2-1 | NA | TRBD1 | TRBV15 | CATSLDRGSYNEQFF | TGTGCCACCAGCTTAGACAGGGGGTCCTACAATGAGCAGTTCTTC
TRBJ1-6 | NA | NA | TRBV28 | CASRLTGSSSYNSPLHF | TGTGCCAGCAGGCTAACCGGGTCCTCCTCCTATAATTCACCCCTCCACTTT
TRBJ2-3 | NA | NA | TRBV7-9 | CASSSRTAPPEQYF | TGTGCCAGCAGCTCGCGGACAGCCCCCCCGGAGCAGTATTTT
TRBJ2-7 | NA | TRBD1 | TRBV11-2 | CASSSTGQYYEQYF | TGTGCCAGCAGCTCCACGGGACAGTACTACGAGCAGTACTTC
TRBJ1-4 | few | TRBD1 | TRBV15 | CATSRERTGVEKLFF | TGTGCCACCAGCAGAGAAAGGACAGGGGTTGAAAAACTGTTTTTT
TRBJ2-2 | NA | NA | TRBV29-1 | CSVLTRGGTGELFF | TGCAGCGTCCTGACTAGGGGGGGCACCGGGGAGCTGTTTTTT
TRBJ1-1 | once | NA | TRBV28 | CASSLSGISEAFF | TGTGCCAGCAGTTTAAGCGGGATATCTGAAGCTTTCTTT
TRBJ2-1 | NA | NA | TRBV5-4 | CASSPTASSYNEQFF | TGTGCCAGCAGCCCGACTGCCAGCTCCTACAATGAGCAGTTCTTC
TRBJ1-5 | NA | NA | TRBV2 | CASSSQNSNQPQHF | TGTGCCAGCAGTTCACAGAATAGCAATCAGCCCCAGCATTTT
TRBJ2-7 | NA | NA | TRBV6-6 | CASSYSREQYF | TGTGCCAGCAGTTACTCGCGCGAGCAGTACTTC
TRBJ2-3 | NA | TRBD1 | TRBV7-3 | CASSLRTGETDTQYF | TGTGCCAGCAGCTTGAGGACAGGGGAAACAGATACGCAGTATTTT
TRBJ2-3 | NA | NA | TRBV2 | CASSASASTDTQYF | TGTGCCAGCAGTGCTAGCGCCAGCACAGATACGCAGTATTTT
TRBJ2-7 | NA | NA | TRBV6-1 | CASSSSAGSYEQYF | TGTGCCAGCAGTTCTTCAGCGGGCTCCTACGAGCAGTACTTC
TRBJ2-3 | NA | NA | TRBV9 | CASSSWAVPSTDTQYF | TGTGCCAGCAGCTCTTGGGCCGTACCTAGCACAGATACGCAGTATTTT
TRBJ2-5 | NA | NA | TRBV7-8 | CASSLGAGVGQETQYF | TGTGCCAGCAGCTTAGGTGCAGGGGTTGGTCAAGAGACCCAGTACTTC
TRBJ2-5 | NA | NA | TRBV7-9 | CASSFSGLDQETQYF | TGTGCCAGCAGCTTTTCAGGGCTAGACCAAGAGACCCAGTACTTC
TRBJ1-4 | NA | TRBD1 | TRBV25-1 | CASSELTGATNEKLFF | TGTGCCAGCAGTGAATTAACAGGGGCAACTAATGAAAAACTGTTTTTT
TRBJ2-7 | NA | TRBD1 | TRBV6-1 | CASSEPRQGYYEQYF | TGTGCCAGCAGTGAACCCCGACAGGGGTACTACGAGCAGTACTTC
TRBJ2-6 | NA | NA | TRBV5-4 | CASSLSGSGANVLTF | TGTGCCAGCAGCTTATCCGGCTCTGGGGCCAACGTCCTGACTTTC
TRBJ2-2 | NA | NA | TRBV13 | CASSSQGSTGELFF | TGTGCCAGCAGCTCTCAGGGGAGCACCGGGGAGCTGTTTTTT
TRBJ1-5 | few | NA | TRBV4-1 | CASSQTQDRNQPQHF | TGCGCCAGCAGCCAAACTCAAGATCGCAATCAGCCCCAGCATTTT
TRBJ1-2 | NA | TRBD1 | TRBV7-3 | CASSSATGPGGYTF | TGTGCCAGCAGCTCAGCGACAGGGCCAGGGGGCTACACCTTC
TRBJ2-7 | NA | TRBD1 | TRBV19 | CASSIVGTGGYEQYF | TGTGCCAGTAGTATAGTTGGGACAGGGGGCTACGAGCAGTACTTC
TRBJ2-5 | NA | TRBD2 | TRBV5-1 | CASSTEGLAGATQETQYF | TGCGCCAGCAGCACAGAGGGACTAGCGGGGGCGACCCAAGAGACCCAGTACTTC
TRBJ2-7 | NA | NA | TRBV27 | CASIATAGTYEQYF | TGTGCCAGCATTGCCACGGCGGGGACCTACGAGCAGTACTTC
TRBJ2-5 | NA | NA | TRBV6-5 | CASTSPVQETQYF | TGTGCCAGCACATCTCCGGTTCAAGAGACCCAGTACTTC
TRBJ1-4 | once | TRBD1 | TRBV29-1 | CSAWDSPNEKLFF | TGCAGCGCCTGGGACAGCCCGAATGAAAAACTGTTTTTT
TRBJ1-5 | few | NA | TRBV6-5 | CASSSTESNQPQHF | TGTGCCAGCAGTTCGACGGAGAGCAATCAGCCCCAGCATTTT
TRBJ2-7 | NA | TRBD1 | TRBV6-5 | CASSDRVGEQYF | TGTGCCAGCAGCGACAGGGTTGGCGAGCAGTACTTC
TRBJ2-1 | NA | TRBD2 | TRBV6-1 | CASSIAGIYEQFF | TGTGCCAGCAGTATAGCGGGGATCTATGAGCAGTTCTTC
TRBJ2-7 | NA | TRBD1 | TRBV30 | CAWRQRGQGTEQYF | TGTGCCTGGAGACAAAGGGGACAGGGAACCGAGCAGTACTTC
TRBJ2-5 | once | TRBD2 | TRBV11-2 | CASSLVAQRGDETQYF | TGTGCCAGCAGCTTAGTAGCCCAGCGGGGGGATGAGACCCAGTACTTC
TRBJ2-3 | NA | TRBD2 | TRBV4-1 | CASSQDGSGGAWTQYF | TGCGCCAGCAGCCAAGATGGAAGCGGGGGGGCTTGGACGCAGTATTTT
TRBJ1-3 | NA | NA | TRBV30 | CAWSPGNTIYF | TGTGCCTGGAGCCCAGGAAACACCATATATTTT
TRBJ2-5 | few | NA | TRBV5-1 | CASTSLSGDEQTQYF | TGCGCCAGCACTTCTTTGTCAGGGGACGAGCAGACCCAGTACTTC
TRBJ2-2 | NA | NA | TRBV4-1 | CASSQESGTGELFF | TGCGCCAGCAGCCAAGAATCAGGCACCGGGGAGCTGTTTTTT
TRBJ2-2 | NA | TRBD1 | TRBV27 | CASRIRTGWNTGELFF | TGTGCCAGCAGAATTAGGACAGGGTGGAACACCGGGGAGCTGTTTTTT
TRBJ1-5 | NA | TRBD1 | TRBV19 | CASSPRQGANQPQHF | TGTGCCAGTAGTCCACGACAGGGGGCGAATCAGCCCCAGCATTTT